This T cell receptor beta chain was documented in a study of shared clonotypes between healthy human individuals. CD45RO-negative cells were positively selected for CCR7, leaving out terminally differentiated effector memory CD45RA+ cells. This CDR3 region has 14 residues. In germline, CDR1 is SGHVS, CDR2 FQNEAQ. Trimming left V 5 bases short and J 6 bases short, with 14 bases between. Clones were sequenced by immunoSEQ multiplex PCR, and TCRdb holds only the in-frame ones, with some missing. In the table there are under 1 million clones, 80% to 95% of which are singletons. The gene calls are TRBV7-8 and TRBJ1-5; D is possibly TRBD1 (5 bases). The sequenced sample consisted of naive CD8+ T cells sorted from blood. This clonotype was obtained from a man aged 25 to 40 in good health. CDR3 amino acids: CASSRGQSGQPQHF. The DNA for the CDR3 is TGTGCCAGCAGCCGCGGACAATCGGGTCAGCCCCAGCATTTT.